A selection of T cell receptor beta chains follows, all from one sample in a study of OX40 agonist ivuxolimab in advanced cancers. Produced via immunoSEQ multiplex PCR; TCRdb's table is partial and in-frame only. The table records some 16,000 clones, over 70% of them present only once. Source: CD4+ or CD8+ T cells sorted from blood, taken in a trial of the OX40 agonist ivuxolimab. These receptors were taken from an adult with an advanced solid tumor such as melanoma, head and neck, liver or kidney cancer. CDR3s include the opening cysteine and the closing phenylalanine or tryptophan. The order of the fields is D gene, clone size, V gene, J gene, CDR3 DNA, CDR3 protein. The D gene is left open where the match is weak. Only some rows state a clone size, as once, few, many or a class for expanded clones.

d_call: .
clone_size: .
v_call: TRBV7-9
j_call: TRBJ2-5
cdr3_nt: TGTGCCAGCAGCTTAGTCCAAGAGACCCAGTACTTC
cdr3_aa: CASSLVQETQYF

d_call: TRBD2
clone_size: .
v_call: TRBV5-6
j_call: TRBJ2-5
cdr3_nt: TGTGCCAGCAGCTTACCTAGCGGGGGGGCGCTGGGAGAGACCCAGTACTTC
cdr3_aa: CASSLPSGGALGETQYF

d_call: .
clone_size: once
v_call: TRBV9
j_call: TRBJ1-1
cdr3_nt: TGTGCCAGCAGAAGGGGGGCCAATCCGAACACTGAAGCTTTCTTT
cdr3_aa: CASRRGANPNTEAFF

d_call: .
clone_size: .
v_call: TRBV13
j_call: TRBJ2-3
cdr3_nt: TGTGCCAGCAGCTTCCAGGTCCTAGAGGAGGAATGGGCAGATACGCAGTATTTT
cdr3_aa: CASSFQVLEEEWADTQYF

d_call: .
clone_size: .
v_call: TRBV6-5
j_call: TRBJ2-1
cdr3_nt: TGTGCCAGCAGTTACCCAACGGACGGACGTTTGGAGCAGTTCTTC
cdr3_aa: CASSYPTDGRLEQFF

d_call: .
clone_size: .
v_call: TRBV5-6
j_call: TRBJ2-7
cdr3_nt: TGTGCCAGCAGCTGGGGCAGGGTGAGCGAGCAGTACTTC
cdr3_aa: CASSWGRVSEQYF

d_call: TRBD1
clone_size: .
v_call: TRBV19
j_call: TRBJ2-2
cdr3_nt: TGTGCCAGTTTGGACAGGGACACCGGGGAGCTGTTTTTT
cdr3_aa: CASLDRDTGELFF

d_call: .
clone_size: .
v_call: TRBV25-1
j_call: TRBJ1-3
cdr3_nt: TGTGCCAGCAGTGATTCGGGAAACACCATATATTTT
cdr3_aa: CASSDSGNTIYF

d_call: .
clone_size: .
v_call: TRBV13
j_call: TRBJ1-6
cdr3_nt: TGTGCCAGCAGAGTAACAGGGAAGTGGTCACCCCTCCACTTT
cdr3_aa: CASRVTGKWSPLHF

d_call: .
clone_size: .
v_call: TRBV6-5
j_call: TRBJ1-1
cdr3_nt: TGTGCCAGCAGTTACGATGACACTGAAGCTTTCTTT
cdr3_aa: CASSYDDTEAFF

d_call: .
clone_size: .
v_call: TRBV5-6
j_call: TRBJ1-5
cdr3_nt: TGTGCCAGCAGCAGAGGGGGATTAGGCAATCAGCCCCAGCATTTT
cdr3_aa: CASSRGGLGNQPQHF

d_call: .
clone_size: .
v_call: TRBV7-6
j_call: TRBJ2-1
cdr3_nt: TGTGCCAGCAGCTCGGCACCCTCCTACAATGAGCAGTTCTTC
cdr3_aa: CASSSAPSYNEQFF

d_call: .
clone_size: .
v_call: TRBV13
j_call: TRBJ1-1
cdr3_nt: TGTGCCAGCAGCTTAGAAAGGGGGGTGAACACTGAAGCTTTCTTT
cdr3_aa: CASSLERGVNTEAFF

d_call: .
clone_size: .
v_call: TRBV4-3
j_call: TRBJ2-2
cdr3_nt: TGCGCCAGCAGCCAGGGCCGGCAGGGGGACTGGGAGCTGTTTTTT
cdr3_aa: CASSQGRQGDWELFF

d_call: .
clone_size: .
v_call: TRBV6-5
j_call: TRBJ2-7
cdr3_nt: TGTGCCAGCAGTGAAGTGGGCCTCGAGCAGTACTTC
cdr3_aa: CASSEVGLEQYF